These 2 T cell receptor beta chains came from one sample sequenced in a study of blood T cells in healthy people across ages. PCR was performed a second time for 7 to 11 cycles using a sample-barcoded 5' primer and a J-beta primer mix. Via MiXCR, TCRdb re-called the 5' RACE reads, giving one row per CDR3 protein. The profile covers about 650,000 distinct CDR3 sequences, with approximately 29% appearing a single time and approximately 15% taken by the ten largest. Material for sequencing was blood. These receptors all stem from a woman aged 80 or older in good health.

Of note for this clonotype: This CDR3 is missing its conserved last phenylalanine or tryptophan, likely due to a read error. The V gene is TRBV7-2, the J gene TRBJ1-1; no clear D. Trimming removed 1 base from V and 1 base from J, with 7 bases in between. The CDR3 contains 14 residues. Germline CDR1 is SGHTA and CDR2 is FQGNSA. The CDR3 nucleotides read TGTGCCAGCAGCTTAGTGGTTAGGAACACTGAAGCTTTCTGT. Its protein is CASSLVVRNTEAFC.

This clonotype was detected many times. The chain couples TRBV4-2 to TRBJ1-2; D remains ambiguous. CDR3 size: 14 residues. V lost 0 bases and J 8 bases, leaving 13 bases between the germline ends. Germline V lookup: CDR1 LGHNA, CDR2 YNFKEQ. The CDR3 sequence: CASSQDKVPEGYTF. CDR3 bases: TGTGCCAGCAGCCAAGACAAGGTCCCGGAGGGCTACACCTTC.